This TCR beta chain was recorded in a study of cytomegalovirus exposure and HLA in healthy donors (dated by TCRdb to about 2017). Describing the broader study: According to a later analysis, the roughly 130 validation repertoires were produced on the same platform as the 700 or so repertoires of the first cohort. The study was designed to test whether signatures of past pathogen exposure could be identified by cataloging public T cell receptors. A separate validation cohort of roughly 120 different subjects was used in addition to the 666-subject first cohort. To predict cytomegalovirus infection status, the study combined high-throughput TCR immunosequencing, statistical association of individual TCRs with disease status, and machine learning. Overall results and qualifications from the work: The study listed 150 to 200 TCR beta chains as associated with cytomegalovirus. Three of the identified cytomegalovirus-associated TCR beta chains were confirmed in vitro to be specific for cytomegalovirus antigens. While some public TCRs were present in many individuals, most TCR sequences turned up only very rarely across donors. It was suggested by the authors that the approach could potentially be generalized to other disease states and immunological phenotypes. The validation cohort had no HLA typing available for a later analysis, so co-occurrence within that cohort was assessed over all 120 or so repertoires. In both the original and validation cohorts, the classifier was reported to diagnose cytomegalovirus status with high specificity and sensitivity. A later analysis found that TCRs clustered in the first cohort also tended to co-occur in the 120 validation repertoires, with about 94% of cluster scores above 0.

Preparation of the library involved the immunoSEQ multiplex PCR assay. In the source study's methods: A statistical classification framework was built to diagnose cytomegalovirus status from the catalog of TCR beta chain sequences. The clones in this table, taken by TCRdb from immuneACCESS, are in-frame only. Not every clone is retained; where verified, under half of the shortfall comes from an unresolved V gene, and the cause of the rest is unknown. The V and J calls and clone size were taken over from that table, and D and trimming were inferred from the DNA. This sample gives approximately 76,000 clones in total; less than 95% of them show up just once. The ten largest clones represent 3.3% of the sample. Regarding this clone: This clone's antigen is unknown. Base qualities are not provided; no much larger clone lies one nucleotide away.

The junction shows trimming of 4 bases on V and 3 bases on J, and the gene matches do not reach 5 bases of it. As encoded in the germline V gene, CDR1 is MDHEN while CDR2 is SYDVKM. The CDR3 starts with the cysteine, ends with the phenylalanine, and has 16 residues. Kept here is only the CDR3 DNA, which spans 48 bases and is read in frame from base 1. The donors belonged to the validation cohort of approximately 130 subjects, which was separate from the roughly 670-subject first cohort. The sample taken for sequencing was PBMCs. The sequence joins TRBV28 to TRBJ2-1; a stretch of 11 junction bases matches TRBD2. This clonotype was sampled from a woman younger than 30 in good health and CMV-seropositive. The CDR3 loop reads CASSSLLAGVYNEQFF. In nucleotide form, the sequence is TGTGCCAGCAGTTCCCTACTAGCGGGAGTCTACAATGAGCAGTTCTTC.